This is a list of T cell receptor beta chains from one sample in a study of blood T cell repertoires in COVID-19. Clones were read by immunoSEQ multiplex PCR, and TCRdb kept only the in-frame ones, dropping some. The table has under 250,000 clones, 75% to 90% seen once. The specimen sequenced was PBMCs or T cells enriched from blood (not recorded which). These receptors were obtained from a woman under 30 in a cohort exposed to, infected with or recovered from COVID-19 (not recorded which). Both conserved end residues are part of each CDR3.

>TRBV18
CASSPVGGQNSGNTIYF
>TRBV5-1
CASSLGGNVNTGELFF
>TRBV5-1
CASSLGGPGNEQFF
>TRBV6-5
CASSPLAATGELFF
>TRBV6-5
CASSSMNTEAFF
>TRBV2
CASRGASGQPQHF
>TRBV11-2
CASSLVSTGLPGNTIYF
>TRBV7-3
CASSPEGGLGYYEQYF
>TRBV5-1
CASTTTATNEKLFF
>TRBV2
CASRTGTGTYEQYF
>TRBV5-1
CASSPAAGGEQYF
>TRBV10-3
CAISESPLKKSYYGYTF
>TRBV28
CASAFLERVNTEAFF
>TRBV15
CATSRDGGDTEAFF
>TRBV5-1
CASSLGGPYLAGGPFF
>TRBV5-1
CASSSGTGRTGELFF
>TRBV5-1
CASISSGGETYNEQFF
>TRBV5-5
CASSLEIANYGYTF
>TRBV5-1
CASSPQTGWNTGELFF
>TRBV28
CASSGGANYGYTF
>TRBV9
CASSVGGQIATNEKLFF
>TRBV5-1
CASSLEGEGQYF
>TRBV11-3
CASSLRREGTQYF
>TRBV6-5
CASSRGQGWGYTF
>TRBV5-1
CASSLGTMAGNEKLFF
>TRBV11-3
CASSLGQGSYGAFF
>TRBV12-3/TRBV12-4
CASSLLAVYEQYF
>TRBV18
CASSVGGLYEQYF